These 14 T cell receptor beta chains originate from one sample sequenced in a study of Ad26.COV2.S vaccination and SARS-CoV-2 variants. The assay was immunoSEQ multiplex PCR, and TCRdb's table has in-frame clones only and misses some. This sample has approximately 300,000 clones, with around four fifths found just once. Sample treatment: 15 to 20 received Ad26.COV2.S at low or high dose, single or two shots; 5 received placebo; per-sample allocation not given. Collection of samples fell on day 63 after the first vaccine or placebo injection. The sample here was peripheral blood, taken in a trial of Ad26.COV2.S vaccine versus placebo. These receptors were obtained from a person aged 18 to 59 who received the Ad26.COV2.S COVID-19 vaccine or a placebo.

This chain links TRBV4-2 with TRBJ1-5, with 8 bases aligning to TRBD1. Germline lookup yields CDR1 LGHNA and CDR2 YNFKEQ. Losses at the gene ends were 3 bases for V and 4 bases for J; bases not matched to a gene: 8. The CDR3 spans 16 residues. The CDR3 sequence: CASSQAQGAGNQPQHF. Here the CDR3 DNA reads TGTGCCAGCAGCCAGGCTCAGGGGGCGGGAAATCAGCCCCAGCATTTT.

The chain recombines TRBV11-3 with TRBJ1-2, with D tentatively TRBD1 (5 bases). Looked up from germline, CDR1 is SGHNT and CDR2 is YENEEA. Deletions cut 5 bases from V and 2 bases from J, with 15 bases between. CDR3 length: 15 residues. Here the CDR3 reads CASSTFRDGNYGYTF. CDR3 nucleotides: TGTGCCAGCAGCACCTTCCGGGACGGGAACTATGGCTACACCTTC.

The chain recombines TRBV14 with TRBJ2-3; D gene unclear. Germline V lookup: CDR1 SGHDN, CDR2 FVKESK. The CDR3 has 12 amino acids. Between the trimmed V and J ends, which lost 5 bases and 2 bases, there was a span of 5 bases. The CDR3 reads CASSTTTDTQYF. The CDR3 nucleotides read TGTGCCAGCAGCACCACCACAGATACGCAGTATTTT.

The V and J genes are TRBV3-1 (or the pseudogene TRBV3-2) and TRBJ2-5; D is perhaps TRBD1 (6 bases). The ends were cut back, 4 bases at V and 4 bases at J, with 10 bases in the middle. The germline CDR1 and CDR2 sequences are LGHDT and YNNKEL (reference sequence). CDR3 length equals 13 residues. This chain's CDR3 is CASSPEGVETQYF. In nucleotides, the CDR3 is TGTGCCAGCAGCCCAGAGGGGGTAGAGACCCAGTACTTC.

This chain joins TRBV15 and TRBJ2-2, with D uncertain. Germline V gene sequence: CDR1 LNHNV, CDR2 YYDKDF (reference sequence). The CDR3 consists of 17 residues. Trimming took 1 base from V and 3 from J, leaving 15 bases between them. The CDR3 nucleotides read TGTGCCACCAGCAGAGCGCGACCGTACAAAGACACCGGGGAGCTGTTTTTT. Amino acid sequence: CATSRARPYKDTGELFF.

The chain joins TRBV9 to TRBJ1-2; 9 bases align to TRBD1. The V gene end was trimmed by 0 bases and the J gene end by 5 bases; junction bases not matched to a gene: 14. The V gene's germline CDR1 is SGDLS and CDR2 YYNGEE. The CDR3 is 18 amino acids. The CDR3 DNA sequence: TGTGCCAGCAGCGTAGGTATTCTCGGGACAGGGAGGATTTATGGCTACACCTTC. Amino acids: CASSVGILGTGRIYGYTF.

As regards this clone: Within the sample, other DNA sequences also encode this same CDR3. The chain links TRBV18 to TRBJ2-3; TRBD2 might be the D (5 bases). In germline, CDR1 is KGHSH, CDR2 LQKENI. CDR3 size: 13 residues. Deletions cut 0 bases from V and 4 bases from J, with 5 bases between. The CDR3 DNA sequence: TGTGCCAGCTCACCACCGGGAGCAGATACGCAGTATTTT. This codes for CASSPPGADTQYF. Combining the CDR3 with reference TRBV18 and TRBJ2-3 gives the whole variable domain NAGVMQNPRHLVRRRGQEARLRCSPMKGHSHVYWYRQLPEEGLKFMVYLQKENIIDESGMPKERFSAEFPKEGPSILRIQQVVRGDSAAYFCASSPPGADTQYFGPGTRLTVL.

This chain links TRBV3-1 (or the pseudogene TRBV3-2) with TRBJ1-1; 7 bases are shared with TRBD1. The CDR3 contains 13 residues. Trimming at V came to 8 bases and at J to 4 bases, leaving 7 bases not matched to a gene. Germline V lookup: CDR1 LGHDT, CDR2 YNNKEL (reference sequence). CDR3 nucleotides: TGTGCCAGCCTTAGCCCAGGGGGCACTGAAGCTTTCTTT. It translates to CASLSPGGTEAFF.

The CDR3 here is CASSRWTGNYGYTF. The CDR3 DNA follows: TGTGCCAGCAGCCGCTGGACAGGGAACTATGGCTACACCTTC. V and J are TRBV6-5 and TRBJ1-2; 8 bases line up with TRBD1. The CDR3 loop spans 14 amino acids. Per the germline V gene, CDR1 is MNHEY and CDR2 is SVGAGI. Trimming took 6 bases from V and 2 from J; bases not matched to a gene: 5.

V usage is TRBV5-8 and J usage is TRBJ1-2, with 8 bases aligning to TRBD1. V was clipped by 4 bases and J by 6 bases; unmatched bases: 11. Germline-derived CDR1 and CDR2 are SGHTS and YDEGEE. There are 15 residues in the CDR3. In DNA form, the CDR3 reads TGTGCCAGCAGCCAGGACAGGGTTCCTGTCCATGGCTACACCTTC. This encodes CASSQDRVPVHGYTF.

J is TRBJ1-4 and V is TRBV28; tentatively, D is TRBD1 (5 bases). The CDR3 consists of 14 residues. Germline-derived CDR1 and CDR2 are MDHEN and SYDVKM. Trimming cost V 3 bases and J 12 bases, with 17 bases left between them. The CDR3 is CASSFTGPVVELFF. As DNA, the CDR3 is TGTGCCAGCAGTTTCACGGGGCCCGTTGTTGAACTGTTTTTT.

Only one count was recorded for this clone. The chain has TRBV9 and TRBJ2-6; D not certain. CDR3 length equals 15 residues. The germline V gene encodes CDR1 SGDLS and CDR2 YYNGEE. V gave up 0 bases and J gave up 1 base, with 5 bases separating them. DNA for the CDR3: TGTGCCAGCAGCGTAGAACCTTCTGGGGCCAACGTCCTGACTTTC. Translating gives CASSVEPSGANVLTF.

V and J are TRBV5-4 and TRBJ2-2; a possible D gene is TRBD1 (5 bases). V was clipped by 5 bases and J by 0 bases, with 17 bases between them. CDR3 size: 17 residues. From germline, CDR1 is SGHNT and CDR2 YYREEE (reference sequence). DNA of the CDR3: TGTGCCAGCAGGGACGGACACGATCTATCGAACACCGGGGAGCTGTTTTTT. As protein: CASRDGHDLSNTGELFF.

The rearrangement joins TRBV28 to TRBJ2-3; 8 nucleotides line up with TRBD2. The germline V gene encodes CDR1 MDHEN and CDR2 SYDVKM. Trimming cost V 5 bases and J 4 bases; bases outside gene matches: 5. The CDR3 is made up of 14 amino acids. The CDR3 here is CASSDGGASDTQYF. As DNA, the CDR3 is TGTGCCAGCAGTGACGGGGGGGCCTCAGATACGCAGTATTTT.